This record covers a single TCR beta chain. The data were obtained in a study of control samples from healthy donors and cancer patients. The CDR3 spans 16 residues. Trimming took 3 bases from V and 4 from J; bases not matched to a gene: 12. Germline CDR1 MNHEY, CDR2 SMNVEV (reference sequence). Clones were sequenced by immunoSEQ multiplex PCR, and TCRdb holds only the in-frame ones, with some missing. This sample has 200,000 or so clones, with roughly nine tenths found just once. This chain uses TRBV27 with TRBJ2-7, with TRBD1 identical over 7 bases. Source material: blood. This clonotype originated in a young man in good health. The CDR3 DNA is TGTGCCAGCAGTTTTGTGACACCGGGACAGTCTTACGAGCAGTACTTC. Encoded protein: CASSFVTPGQSYEQYF.